This TCR beta chain was documented in a study of shared clonotypes between healthy human individuals. General observations from the study: Though the depth was large, rarefaction showed that sorted-subset sequencing was incomplete.

As regards this clone: Its antigen is not identified. This sample also contains other DNA sequences that code for the same CDR3.

TCRdb's copy holds only in-frame clones and misses some; the assay was immunoSEQ multiplex PCR. This sample has millions of clones, with over 85% found just once. There were only Caucasian adults among the donors, and all lived in Nashville, Tennessee. Sequenced: naive CD4+ T cells sorted from blood. Subset specified: CD45RA+ positively selected. This TCR was sampled from a young man in good health.

DNA of the CDR3: TGTGCCAGCAGTTTGCACAGGGGGTTTAATTCACCCCTCCACTTT. It is translated as CASSLHRGFNSPLHF. The chain employs TRBV28 and TRBJ1-6; 8 bases map to TRBD1. In germline, CDR1 is MDHEN, CDR2 SYDVKM. V was pared by 3 bases and J by 6 bases, with 4 bases of the junction left unmatched. This CDR3 spans 15 amino acids. The variable domain in full, with the rest retrieved from reference TRBV28 and TRBJ1-6, is DVKVTQSSRYLVKRTGEKVFLECVQDMDHENMFWYRQDPGLGLRLIYFSYDVKMKEKGDIPEGYSVSREKKERFSLILESASTNQTSMYLCASSLHRGFNSPLHFGNGTRLTVT.